These 8 T cell receptor beta chains came from one sample sequenced in a study of T cells in Graves' hyperthyroidism and ophthalmopathy. The TCR beta CDR3 regions underwent amplification using RNA transcripts as the source. TCR CDR3 regions were first amplified by RT-PCR with HTBI primers. TCRdb passed the multiplex PCR reads through MiXCR, listing each CDR3 protein once. The sample contains 150,000 or so distinct CDR3 sequences, roughly 23% of which appear only once. The source material was blood. The receptor set was obtained from a woman aged 45-59 years with Graves' hyperthyroidism that later progressed to Graves' ophthalmopathy.

This clonotype was counted ten times or more. The V gene is TRBV6-1, the J gene TRBJ1-1; a possible D gene is TRBD1 (5 bases). The length of the CDR3 is 15 residues. Germline V CDR1 and CDR2: MNHNS, SASEGT. V shed 5 bases and J shed 2 bases, with 15 bases lying between them. CDR3 loop: CASSSNPGFNTEAFF. The CDR3 DNA reads as TGTGCCAGCAGTTCAAATCCAGGGTTTAACACTGAAGCTTTCTTT.

The genes are TRBV20-1 and TRBJ1-3; no clear D. CDR1 is DFQATT, CDR2 SNEGSKA, per germline (reference sequence). The CDR3 is 11 residues long. Trimming shortened V by 3 bases and J by 4 bases, and 4 bases separated the two germline ends. The CDR3 nucleotides are TGCAGTGCTAGCACGGGAAACACCATATATTTT. Its translation is CSASTGNTIYF.

The rearrangement uses TRBV10-3 and TRBJ2-1; 13 bases are shared with TRBD2. This CDR3 spans 14 amino acids. V was pared by 7 bases and J by 5 bases, with 2 bases of the junction left unmatched. Germline CDR1 and CDR2: ENHRY and SYGVKD. The CDR3 here is CAIKGLAGDNEQFF. The CDR3 DNA reads as TGTGCCATCAAAGGACTAGCGGGAGACAATGAGCAGTTCTTC.

This clonotype was recorded at least ten times. Here the CDR3 reads CASSAGTSGSHEQFF. CDR3 nucleotide sequence: TGTGCCAGCAGTGCCGGGACTAGCGGGAGCCATGAGCAGTTCTTC. The gene calls are TRBV6-1 and TRBJ2-1; 14 bases agree with TRBD2. Germline V gene sequence: CDR1 MNHNS, CDR2 SASEGT. J was trimmed by 8 bases and V by 4 bases; bases with no gene match: 4. This CDR3 is built from 15 residues.

This clonotype showed up just once. This chain uses TRBV28 with TRBJ1-1; TRBD1 might be the D (6 bases). Germline V gene data show CDR1 as MDHEN and CDR2 as SYDVKM. Trimming removed 8 bases at V and 8 bases at J, with 21 bases between. This CDR3 spans 14 amino acids. The CDR3 loop is CASLTGTSYKEAFF. CDR3 sequence (DNA): TGTGCCAGCCTAACAGGGACGAGTTATAAGGAAGCTTTCTTT. Drawing the rest from reference TRBV28 and TRBJ1-1, the complete variable domain is DVKVTQSSRYLVKRTGEKVFLECVQDMDHENMFWYRQDPGLGLRLIYFSYDVKMKEKGDIPEGYSVSREKKERFSLILESASTNQTSMYLCASLTGTSYKEAFFGQGTRLTVV.

There are many counts of this clonotype. The genes are TRBV13 and TRBJ2-7, with D possibly TRBD2 on 5 matching bases. This CDR3 is 15 amino acids long. Germline V gene data show CDR1 as PRHDT and CDR2 as FYEKMQ (reference sequence). V shed 0 bases and J shed 0 bases, with 9 bases lying between them. CDR3 protein: CASSLGLANSYEQYF. In nucleotides, the CDR3 is TGTGCCAGCAGCTTAGGCCTAGCAAACTCCTACGAGCAGTACTTC.

In this sample, this clonotype turned up many times. The genes are TRBV3-1 and TRBJ1-2, with 8 bases lining up with TRBD1. The CDR3 totals 12 residues. Trimming cost V 6 bases and J 8 bases; bases outside gene matches: 5. Germline CDR1 reads LGHDT; CDR2 reads YNNKEL (reference sequence). CDR3 bases: TGTGCCAGCAGGGGGACAGGCGAGGGCTACACCTTC. It codes for CASRGTGEGYTF.

This sequence joins TRBV6-1 and TRBJ1-4; D remains ambiguous. Trimming removed 10 bases from V and 7 bases from J, with 16 bases in between. Germline CDR1 and CDR2: MNHNS and SASEGT. The CDR3 has 13 amino acids. The CDR3 is CATRHGLGEKLFF. For the CDR3, the DNA is TGTGCCACCCGGCATGGGCTGGGTGAAAAACTGTTTTTT.